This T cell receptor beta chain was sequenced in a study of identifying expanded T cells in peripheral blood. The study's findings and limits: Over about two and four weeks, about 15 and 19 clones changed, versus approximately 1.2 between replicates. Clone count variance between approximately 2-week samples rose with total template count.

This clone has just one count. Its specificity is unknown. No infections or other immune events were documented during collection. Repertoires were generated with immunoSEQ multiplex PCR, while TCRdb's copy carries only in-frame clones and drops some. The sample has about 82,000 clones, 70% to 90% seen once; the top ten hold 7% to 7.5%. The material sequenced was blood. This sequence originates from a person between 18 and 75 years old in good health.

As DNA, the CDR3 is TGTGCCAGCAGCGATTATAGCAATCAGCCCCAGCATTTT. Its protein is CASSDYSNQPQHF. The chain joins TRBV7-9 to TRBJ1-5; D remains ambiguous. Germline CDR1 and CDR2: SEHNR and FQNEAQ (reference sequence). The V gene lost 5 bases and the J gene lost 0 bases, with 5 bases spanning the gap. This CDR3 region has 13 residues.